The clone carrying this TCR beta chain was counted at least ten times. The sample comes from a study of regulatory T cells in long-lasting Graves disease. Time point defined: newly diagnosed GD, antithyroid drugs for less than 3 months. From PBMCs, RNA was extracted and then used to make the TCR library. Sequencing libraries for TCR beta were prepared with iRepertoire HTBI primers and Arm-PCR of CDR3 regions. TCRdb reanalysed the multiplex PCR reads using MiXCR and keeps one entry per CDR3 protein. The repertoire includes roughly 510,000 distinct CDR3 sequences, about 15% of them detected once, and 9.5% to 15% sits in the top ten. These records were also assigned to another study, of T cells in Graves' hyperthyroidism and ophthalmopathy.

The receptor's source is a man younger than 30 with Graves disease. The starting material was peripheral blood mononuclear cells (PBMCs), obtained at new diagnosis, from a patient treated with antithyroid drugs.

The CDR3 loop reads CSAEGGLSSYEQYF. The CDR3 nucleotides are TGCAGTGCCGAGGGCGGGTTAAGCTCCTACGAGCAGTACTTC. The V call is TRBV20-1, the J call TRBJ2-7, with TRBD2 as a possible D gene (5 bases). Germline CDR1 DFQATT, CDR2 SNEGSKA (reference sequence). This CDR3 region has 14 residues. V shed 6 bases and J shed 0 bases, with 15 bases lying between them.